The TCR beta chain described here comes from a study of shared clonotypes between healthy human individuals. Study background: Those who served as donors were a couple of women and a few men between the ages of 18 and 49.

Naivety among CD8 cells was defined by CD45RO negativity and positive CCR7 selection, thereby excluding terminally differentiated effector memory CD45RA+ cells. The genomic DNA of each subset was split evenly across several immunoSEQ plates. Using immunoSEQ multiplex PCR, the repertoire was profiled, and TCRdb retains in-frame clones only, with some absent. The data show 1.5 million to 2.5 million clones, about 95% seen once. In regard to this clone: Its antigen remains unidentified.

The study, taken as a whole, reports: It was observed that roughly 5% of naive CD4 clonotypes were shared across several donors.

Germline lookup yields CDR1 SGHRS and CDR2 YFSETQ. V was shortened by 0 bases and J by 3 bases, with 13 bases between the two germline ends. The length of the CDR3 is 15 residues. This clonotype was sampled from a man between 18 and 29 years old in good health. The sample comprised naive CD8+ T cells sorted from blood. The genes are TRBV5-1 and TRBJ2-7, with D perhaps TRBD1 or TRBD2 (6 bases each). This chain's CDR3 is CASSLGGGYVYEQYF. In DNA form, the CDR3 reads TGCGCCAGCAGCTTGGGAGGGGGGTACGTCTACGAGCAGTACTTC.